The clone carrying this TCR beta chain was observed once. This sample was included in a study of shared clonotypes between healthy human individuals. Original analysis: For the immunoSEQ data, sequences were junction-only without quality scores, so filtering differed. Repertoires were generated with immunoSEQ multiplex PCR, while TCRdb's copy carries only in-frame clones and drops some. V and J calls and clone size are as listed in that table; D and trimming were resolved from the DNA. The sample carries about 510,000 clones, approximately 85% recorded once. Trimming took 6 bases from V and 3 from J; bases not matched to a gene: 11. Germline V gene sequence: CDR1 SNHLY, CDR2 FYNNEI. CDR3 length: 16 amino acids.

This receptor was taken from a woman aged 40 to 50 in good health. Some clones in this sample may be carry-over from other donors' samples. Sequencing was performed on PBMCs. The chain has TRBV2 and TRBJ2-3; 8 bases are a match to TRBD2. As DNA, the CDR3 is TGTGCCAGCAGGAAAAGGGCGGGAGGCAGGACAGATACGCAGTATTTT. This encodes CASRKRAGGRTDTQYF. Based on the CDR3 plus reference TRBV2 and TRBJ2-3, the full variable domain is EPEVTQTPSHQVTQMGQEVILRCVPISNHLYFYWYRQILGQKVEFLVSFYNNEISEKSEIFDDQFSVERPDGSNFTLKIRSTKLEDSAMYFCASRKRAGGRTDTQYFGPGTRLTVL.